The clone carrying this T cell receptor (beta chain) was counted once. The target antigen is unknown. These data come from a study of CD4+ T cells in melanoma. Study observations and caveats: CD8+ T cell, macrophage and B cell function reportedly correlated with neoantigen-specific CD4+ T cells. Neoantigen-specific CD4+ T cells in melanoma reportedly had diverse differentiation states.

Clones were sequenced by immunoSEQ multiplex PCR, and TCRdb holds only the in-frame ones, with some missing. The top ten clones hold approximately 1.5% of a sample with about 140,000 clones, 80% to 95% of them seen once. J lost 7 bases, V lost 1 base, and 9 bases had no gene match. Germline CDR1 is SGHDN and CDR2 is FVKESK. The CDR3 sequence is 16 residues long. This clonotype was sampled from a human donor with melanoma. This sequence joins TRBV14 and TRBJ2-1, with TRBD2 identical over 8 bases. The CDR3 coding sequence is TGTGCCAGCAGCCAAGGATCGGGGGGGGCCGGGAATGAGCAGTTCTTC. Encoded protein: CASSQGSGGAGNEQFF. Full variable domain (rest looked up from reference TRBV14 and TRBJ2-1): EAGVTQFPSHSVIEKGQTVTLRCDPISGHDNLYWYRRVMGKEIKFLLHFVKESKQDESGMPNNRFLAERTGGTYSTLKVQPAELEDSGVYFCASSQGSGGAGNEQFFGPGTRLTVL.